This T cell receptor beta chain is drawn from a study of blood T cell repertoires in COVID-19. Across the whole study: Some COVID-19 samples were acute and others convalescent; all came from the United States, Italy and Spain. In each case, the material was cDNA or gDNA derived from T cells, B-cell-depleted T cells, or PBMCs.

Original analysis: Using reference gene primer amplification, nucleated cell counts were estimated. The assay was immunoSEQ multiplex PCR, and TCRdb's table has in-frame clones only and misses some. V and J calls plus clone size are reproduced from that table; the DNA served to infer D and trimming. The sample consists of more than 150,000 clones, roughly 90% of them appearing once. The CDR3 has 13 amino acids. Germline CDR1 SGHTA, CDR2 FQGNSA. V lost 6 bases and J 1 base, leaving 9 bases between the germline ends. This receptor was obtained from a man in his fifties with acute or convalescent COVID-19. Specimen: peripheral blood. The genes are TRBV7-2 and TRBJ1-1; D is undetermined. The CDR3 DNA is TGTGCCAGCAGTATTACACCGAACACTGAAGCTTTCTTT. Translated: CASSITPNTEAFF.